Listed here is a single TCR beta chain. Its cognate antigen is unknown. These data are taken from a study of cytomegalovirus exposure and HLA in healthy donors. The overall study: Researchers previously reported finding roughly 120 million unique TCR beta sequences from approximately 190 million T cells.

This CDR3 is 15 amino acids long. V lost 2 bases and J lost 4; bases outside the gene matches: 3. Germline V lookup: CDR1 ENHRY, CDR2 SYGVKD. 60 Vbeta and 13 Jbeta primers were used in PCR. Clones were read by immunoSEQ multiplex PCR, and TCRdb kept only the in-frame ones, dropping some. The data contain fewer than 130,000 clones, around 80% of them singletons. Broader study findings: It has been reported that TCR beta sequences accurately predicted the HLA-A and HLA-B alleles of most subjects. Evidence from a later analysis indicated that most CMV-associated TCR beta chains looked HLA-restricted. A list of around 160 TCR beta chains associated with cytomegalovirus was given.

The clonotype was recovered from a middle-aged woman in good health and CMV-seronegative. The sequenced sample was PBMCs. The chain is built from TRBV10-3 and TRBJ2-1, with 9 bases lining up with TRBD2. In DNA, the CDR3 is TGTGCCATCAGTGAGAAAGCGGGGGGTTACAATGAGCAGTTCTTC. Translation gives CAISEKAGGYNEQFF.